This T cell receptor beta chain was observed in a study of graft-versus-host responses after intestinal transplantation. In the study overall: Transplants given to recipients were multivisceral, liver-intestinal, or isolated intestinal. Each patient got anti-thymocyte globulin induction, then tacrolimus and steroids for roughly 3 years.

Germline values: CDR1 SGDLS, CDR2 YYNGEE. CDR3 length equals 17 residues. J was trimmed by 4 bases and V by 3 bases; bases with no gene match: 7. Repertoires were generated with immunoSEQ multiplex PCR, while TCRdb's copy carries only in-frame clones and drops some. The table has around 64,000 clones, 90% to 95% seen once. Of note for this clone: Its specificity is not known.

Regarding the study as a whole: Graft-donor T cell macrochimerism in patients accompanied high graft-versus-host to host-versus-graft clonal ratios in allografts.

This chain connects TRBV9 to TRBJ2-2, with 12 bases aligning to TRBD1. The sequences come from unstimulated CD4+ T cells sorted from spleen or lymph node cells, collected before transplant. This TCR was sampled from a human donor who was the organ donor for an intestinal transplant. The CDR3 loop is CASSAPGQGAPTGELFF. The DNA for the CDR3 is TGTGCCAGCAGCGCCCCGGGACAGGGGGCTCCCACCGGGGAGCTGTTTTTT.